What follows are 5 T cell receptor beta chains derived from one specimen sequenced in a study of T cell repertoires in cytomegalovirus infection. Antigens of these TCRs are unknown. TCRdb analysed the reads with MiXCR anew, one entry per CDR3 protein. Among approximately 260,000 distinct CDR3 sequences listed, 22% were seen once. Sequences were derived from cultured PBMCs, sampled from culture after CMV antigen stimulation. These receptors were collected from a human donor in good health (CMV status not recorded). Some clones in this sample may be carry-over from other donors' samples.

The V call is TRBV6-8, the J call TRBJ1-4; a possible D gene is TRBD1 (5 bases). Between the trimmed V and J ends, which lost 8 bases and 1 base, there was a span of 8 bases. CDR1 is MNHGY, CDR2 SAAAGT, per germline. The CDR3 is 13 residues long. The CDR3 loop is CASEGLTNEKLFF. CDR3 nucleotide sequence: TGTGCCAGCGAGGGGCTAACTAATGAAAAACTGTTTTTT.

V is TRBV6-5 and J is TRBJ1-6; D might be TRBD1 (6 bases). V dropped 6 bases and J dropped 13 bases, with 13 bases sitting between them. The CDR3 has 12 residues. Germline V lookup: CDR1 MNHEY, CDR2 SVGAGI. CDR3 in amino acids: CASRTGLAPLHF. CDR3 nucleotide sequence: TGTGCCAGCAGAACAGGGTTGGCGCCCCTCCACTTT.

This clonotype was detected many times. The chain carries TRBV12-3 or TRBV12-4 and TRBJ2-1; 7 nucleotides line up with TRBD2. The CDR3 consists of 13 residues. The trim removed 5 bases at V and 4 bases at J, leaving 2 bases unmatched. CDR3: CASSPLAYNEQFF. The CDR3 DNA follows: TGTGCCAGCAGTCCACTAGCGTACAATGAGCAGTTCTTC.

Many counts were recorded for this clonotype. The chain employs TRBV7-9 and TRBJ2-5, with D hard to call. This CDR3 has 16 amino acids. Germline V gene data show CDR1 as SEHNR and CDR2 as FQNEAQ (reference sequence). Trimming stripped 1 base from V and 1 base from J, with 13 bases between. The CDR3 here is CASSLVAGIGQETQYF. The CDR3 DNA follows: TGTGCCAGCAGCTTAGTGGCAGGTATAGGCCAAGAGACCCAGTACTTC.

This clonotype has a count of ten or more. The V call is TRBV7-9, the J call TRBJ1-4; maybe TRBD1 (5 bases). The germline V gene has CDR1 SEHNR and CDR2 FQNEAQ (reference sequence). The CDR3 spans 14 residues. V was cut by 2 bases and J by 8 bases, with 12 bases left in between. The CDR3 here is CASSLQGSGEKLFF. The CDR3 nucleotides read TGTGCCAGCAGCTTACAGGGTTCCGGCGAAAAACTGTTTTTT. Based on the CDR3 plus reference TRBV7-9 and TRBJ1-4, the full variable domain is DTGVSQNPRHKITKRGQNVTFRCDPISEHNRLYWYRQTLGQGPEFLTYFQNEAQLEKSRLLSDRFSAERPKGSFSTLEIQRTEQGDSAMYLCASSLQGSGEKLFFGSGTQLSVL.